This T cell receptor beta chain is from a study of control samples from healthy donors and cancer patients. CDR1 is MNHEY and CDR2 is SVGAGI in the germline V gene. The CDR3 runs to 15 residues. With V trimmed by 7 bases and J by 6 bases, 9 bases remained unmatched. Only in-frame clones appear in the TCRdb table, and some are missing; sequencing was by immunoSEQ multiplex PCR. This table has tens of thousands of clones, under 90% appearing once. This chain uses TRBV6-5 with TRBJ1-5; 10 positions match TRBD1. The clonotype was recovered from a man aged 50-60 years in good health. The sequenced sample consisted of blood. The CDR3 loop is CASKEDRGQTQPQHF. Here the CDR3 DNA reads TGTGCCAGCAAGGAAGACAGGGGGCAGACTCAGCCCCAGCATTTT.